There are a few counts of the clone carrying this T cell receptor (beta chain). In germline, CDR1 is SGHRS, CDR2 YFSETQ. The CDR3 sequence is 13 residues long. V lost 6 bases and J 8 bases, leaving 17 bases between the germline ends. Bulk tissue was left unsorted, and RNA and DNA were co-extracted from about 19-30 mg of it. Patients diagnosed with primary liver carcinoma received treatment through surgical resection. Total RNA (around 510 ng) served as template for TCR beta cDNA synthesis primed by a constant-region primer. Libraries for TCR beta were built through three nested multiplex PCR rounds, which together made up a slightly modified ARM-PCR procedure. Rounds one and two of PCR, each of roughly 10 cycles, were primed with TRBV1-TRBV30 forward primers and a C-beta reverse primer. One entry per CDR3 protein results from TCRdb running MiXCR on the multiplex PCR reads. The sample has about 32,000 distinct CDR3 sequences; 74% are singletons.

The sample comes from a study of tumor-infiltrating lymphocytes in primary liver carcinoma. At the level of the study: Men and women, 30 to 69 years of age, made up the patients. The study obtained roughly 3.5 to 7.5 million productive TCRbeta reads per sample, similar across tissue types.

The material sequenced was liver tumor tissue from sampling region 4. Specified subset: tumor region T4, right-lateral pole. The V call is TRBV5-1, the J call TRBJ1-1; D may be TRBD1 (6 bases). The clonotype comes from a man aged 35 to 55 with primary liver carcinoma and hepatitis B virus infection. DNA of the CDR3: TGCGCCAGCAACAAGGGGGGGGTGGACGAAGCTTTCTTT. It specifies CASNKGGVDEAFF. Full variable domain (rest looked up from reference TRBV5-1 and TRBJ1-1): KAGVTQTPRYLIKTRGQQVTLSCSPISGHRSVSWYQQTPGQGLQFLFEYFSETQRNKGNFPGRFSGRQFSNSRSEMNVSTLELGDSALYLCASNKGGVDEAFFGQGTRLTVV.